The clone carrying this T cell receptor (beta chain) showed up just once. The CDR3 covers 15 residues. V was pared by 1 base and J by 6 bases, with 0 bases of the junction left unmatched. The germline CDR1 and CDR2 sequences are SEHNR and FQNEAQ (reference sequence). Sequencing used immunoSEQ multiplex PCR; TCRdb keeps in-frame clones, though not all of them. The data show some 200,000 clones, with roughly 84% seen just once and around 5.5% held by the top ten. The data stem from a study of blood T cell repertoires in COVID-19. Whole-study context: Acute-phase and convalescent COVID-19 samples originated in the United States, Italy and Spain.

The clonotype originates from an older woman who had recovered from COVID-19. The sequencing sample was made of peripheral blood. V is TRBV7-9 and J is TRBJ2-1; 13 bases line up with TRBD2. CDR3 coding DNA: TGTGCCAGCAGCTTAGGGACTAGCGGGGGCAATGAGCAGTTCTTC. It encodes CASSLGTSGGNEQFF.